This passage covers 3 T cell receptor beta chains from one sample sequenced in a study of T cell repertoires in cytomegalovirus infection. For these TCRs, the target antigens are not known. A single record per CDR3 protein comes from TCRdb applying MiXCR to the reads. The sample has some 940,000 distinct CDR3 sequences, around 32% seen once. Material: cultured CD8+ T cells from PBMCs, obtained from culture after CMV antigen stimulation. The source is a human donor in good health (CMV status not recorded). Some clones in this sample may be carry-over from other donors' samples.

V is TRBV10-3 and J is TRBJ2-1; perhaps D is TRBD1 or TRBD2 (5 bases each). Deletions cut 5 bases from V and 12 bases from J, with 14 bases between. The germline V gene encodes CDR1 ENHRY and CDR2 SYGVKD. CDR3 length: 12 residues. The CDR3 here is CAISPPRGGQFF. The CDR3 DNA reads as TGTGCCATCAGTCCCCCCCGGGGCGGGCAGTTCTTC.

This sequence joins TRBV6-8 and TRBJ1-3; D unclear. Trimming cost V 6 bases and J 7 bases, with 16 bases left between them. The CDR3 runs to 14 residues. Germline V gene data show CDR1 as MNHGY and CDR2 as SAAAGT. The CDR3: CASRPRTLPNTIYF. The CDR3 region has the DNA TGTGCCAGCAGACCCAGGACGTTGCCCAACACCATATATTTT.

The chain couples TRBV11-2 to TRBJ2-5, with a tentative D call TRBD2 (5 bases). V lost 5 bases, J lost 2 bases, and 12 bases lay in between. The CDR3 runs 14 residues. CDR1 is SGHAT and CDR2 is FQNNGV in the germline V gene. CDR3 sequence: CASSQTRVQETQYF. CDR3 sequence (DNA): TGTGCCAGCAGCCAGACGAGGGTACAAGAGACCCAGTACTTC.